This T cell receptor (beta chain) was profiled in a study of T cell changes during pregnancy in multiple sclerosis. The germline gives CDR1 SGHTA, CDR2 FQGTGA. V lost 0 bases, J lost 1 base, and 5 bases stayed unmatched. The CDR3 extends over 16 amino acids. The repertoire was sequenced with immunoSEQ multiplex PCR; TCRdb's copy has only in-frame clones and lacks some. The sample has some 31,000 clones; around 89% are singletons. This sequence joins TRBV7-3 and TRBJ1-1; 7 nucleotides agree with TRBD1. The sample in question was CD8+ T cells from peripheral blood mononuclear cells, obtained in the second trimester of pregnancy. This sequence originates from a female donor with multiple sclerosis, enrolled in a pregnancy study. CDR3 nucleotide sequence: TGTGCCAGCAGCTTAACGCTGGCAGGGGGGAACACTGAAGCTTTCTTT. It is translated as CASSLTLAGGNTEAFF.